This entry lists 2 T cell receptor beta chains sequenced from one sample in a study of OX40 agonist ivuxolimab in advanced cancers. TCRdb's table, derived via immunoSEQ multiplex PCR, lists solely in-frame clones and lacks some. The sample has just under 65,000 clones; around 80% are singletons. The source material was CD4+ or CD8+ T cells sorted from blood, sampled in a trial of the OX40 agonist ivuxolimab. Source of these receptors: an adult with an advanced solid tumor such as melanoma, head and neck, liver or kidney cancer.

The table lists this clone with a few counts. CDR3 sequence: CASSPQARTNYGYTF. CDR3 bases: TGTGCCAGCTCACCTCAAGCACGGACTAACTATGGCTACACCTTC. V and J are TRBV18 and TRBJ1-2; D gene unclear. Germline CDR1 reads KGHSH; CDR2 reads LQKENI. Trimming cost V 3 bases and J 0 bases, with 11 bases left between them. This CDR3 spans 15 amino acids.

This chain links TRBV7-2 with TRBJ2-2; D gene unclear. The germline V gene encodes CDR1 SGHTA and CDR2 FQGNSA. V was trimmed by 3 bases and J by 4 bases, leaving 12 bases between them. CDR3 size: 15 residues. The CDR3 DNA sequence: TGTGCCAGCAGCTTCTCCACATTGGGCACCGGGGAGCTGTTTTTT. This sequence encodes CASSFSTLGTGELFF.